This T cell receptor beta chain stems from a study of blood T cell repertoires in COVID-19 (dated by TCRdb to between 2020 and 2021). For context, the study as a whole: Collaborator samples came from the United States, Italy and Spain and covered acute and convalescent phases of COVID-19. The dataset comprised deeply sampled blood TCRbeta repertoires from subjects exposed to, actively infected with, or recovered from COVID-19. Where available, HLA class I and class II types were obtained from metadata supplied by the sample provider rather than from assay-based typing. The material from the prospective study consisted of cDNA or gDNA derived from T cells, B-cell-depleted T cells, or PBMCs. The samples were drawn from two sources: the first 160 participants of the ongoing ImmuneRACE study, and fewer than 1,500 subjects contributed by 6 global collaborators. The repertoires were made available in a free public database intended to serve as a resource for research on the immune response to SARS-CoV-2. Nearly every sample came with metadata listing a de-identified subject ID, COVID-19 status, age in years and sex.

TCRbeta CDR3 regions were amplified from genomic DNA by means of the immunoSEQ Assay, a bias-controlled multiplex PCR. Processing in the source paper ran as follows. Nucleated cell counts per sample were estimated from amplification of reference gene primers within the assay. Sequence reads were collapsed and filtered to measure the absolute abundance of every unique TCRbeta CDR3 rearrangement. For each sample, productive Simpson clonality was calculated as the square root of Simpson's diversity index across productive rearrangements. TCRdb limited this immuneACCESS table to in-frame rearrangements with V and J called. A share of clones is missing; checked studies link under half to unresolved V genes, and the rest is unexplained. Clone size and the V and J calls come from that table; the DNA yielded D and trimming. Present in this sample are 410,000 or so clones, around 89% of which were seen just once. The top ten constitute 1.5% to 1.7% of the sample.

Details on this clone: No cognate antigen has been identified for it. One base away there is no much larger clone; base qualities are not given.

Points the paper makes about the study in general: The amount of clinical and demographic metadata varied by source and participant and was provided uncurated.

Measured from the cysteine to the phenylalanine, the CDR3 is 15 residues long. Of all the DNA, just the CDR3 is kept, 45 bases in frame from base 1. Compared with germline, V lacks 3 bases and J lacks 4 bases; bases without a gene match: 4. From the germline V gene (reference sequence), CDR1 is MNHEY and CDR2 is SMNVEV. In Seattle, one collaborating source enrolled patients while the infection was active and tracked those patients longitudinally over the course of disease. Whole blood was collected in K2EDTA tubes by collaborating institutions according to the institutions' own protocols. For TCRbeta analysis, collaborator samples were shipped as frozen whole blood, as isolated PBMCs, or as DNA extracted from either sample type.

This receptor was taken from a woman in her thirties or forties with COVID-19, enrolled during active disease. The chain uses TRBV27 and TRBJ2-7; TRBD2 aligns with 12 central bases. Sample: peripheral blood. The CDR3 region has the sequence CASSFGLAGKYEQYF. The DNA sequence follows: TGTGCCAGCAGTTTCGGACTAGCGGGAAAATACGAGCAGTACTTC.